This is a list of T cell receptor beta chains from one sample in a study of cytomegalovirus exposure and HLA in healthy donors. Generated by immunoSEQ multiplex PCR, the TCRdb table keeps only in-frame clones and is missing some. The listing records tens of thousands of clones. The sample consisted of PBMCs. Receptors originate from a boy between 10 and 17 years old in good health and CMV-seronegative. Each CDR3 is given with its conserved first and last residue. The D gene is left open where the match is weak.

J	V	D	DNA	CDR3
TRBJ1-2	TRBV29-1	TRBD1	TGCAGCGTCGCGACCCGGGACAGGGGATACTATGGCTACACCTTC	CSVATRDRGYYGYTF
TRBJ1-2	TRBV7-9	TRBD1	TGTGCCAGCAGCTTAGCCGAGACAGGGAACTATGGCTACACCTTC	CASSLAETGNYGYTF
TRBJ2-7	TRBV27	TRBD1	TGTGCCAGCAGTCAGGGACAGGGGGGAGGCGAGCAGTACTTC	CASSQGQGGGEQYF
TRBJ1-1	TRBV4-2	-	TGTGCCAGCAGCCAGTTAGGACAGACTATCAACACTGAAGCTTTCTTT	CASSQLGQTINTEAFF
TRBJ1-1	TRBV5-6	-	TGTGCCAGCAGCTTGTCAGGGGTCAGCACTGAAGCTTTCTTT	CASSLSGVSTEAFF
TRBJ2-7	TRBV30	-	TGTGCCTGGAGGGCTCTGTCCTACGAGCAGTACTTC	CAWRALSYEQYF
TRBJ2-2	TRBV11-2	TRBD2	TGTGCCAGCAGCTTCGGAGCGGGGGGGCCAGCCGGGGAGCTGTTTTTT	CASSFGAGGPAGELFF
TRBJ2-3	TRBV4-1	-	TGCGCCAGCAGCCAAGGCCTCCTCGGATCGGCGGGGGATACGCAGTATTTT	CASSQGLLGSAGDTQYF
TRBJ1-1	TRBV11-2	-	TGTGCCAGCAGCTCCGATATGGCGGTCCCTGAAGCTTTCTTT	CASSSDMAVPEAFF
TRBJ2-5	TRBV5-5	-	TGTGCCAGCAGCCCACGACAGATCCAAGAGACCCAGTACTTC	CASSPRQIQETQYF
TRBJ1-4	TRBV29-1	TRBD1	TGCAGCGTTGAACAACAGGGGTTAGGAAAACTGTTTTTT	CSVEQQGLGKLFF
TRBJ2-7	TRBV6-5	-	TGTGCCTCCTTGGGGGACAACTCCTACGAGCAGTACTTC	CASLGDNSYEQYF
TRBJ1-2	TRBV6-1	-	TGTGCCAGCAGTGAAGGGGAGGGGGGGGCGAGCTACACCTTC	CASSEGEGGASYTF
TRBJ2-1	TRBV7-9	-	TGTGCCAGCAGCCCGGCAGCCTGGAGCGACCCTAGCTCCTACAATGAGCAGTTCTTC	CASSPAAWSDPSSYNEQFF
TRBJ2-7	TRBV25-1	TRBD1	TGTGCCAGCAGTGATTGGGGGACAGGGGGCTCCTACGAGCAGTACTTC	CASSDWGTGGSYEQYF
TRBJ2-1	TRBV19	TRBD2	TGTGCCAGTAGAGTTGCCCCGGGACTAGCGGTTAATGAGCAGTTCTTC	CASRVAPGLAVNEQFF